Each of the 21 T cell receptor beta chains below was sequenced from the same sample in a study of blood T cell repertoires in COVID-19. TCRdb keeps only in-frame clones here, not all; method: immunoSEQ multiplex PCR. The table shows 270,000 or so clones, with 80% to 85% occurring only once. Sequencing was carried out using PBMCs or T cells enriched from blood (not recorded which). The receptors come from a man aged 45-65 years who had recovered from COVID-19.

The genes are TRBV19 and TRBJ1-1; possible D gene TRBD1, 6 bases. Per germline, CDR1 LNHDA and CDR2 SQIVND (reference sequence). CDR3 size: 13 residues. Trimming removed 5 bases at V and 5 bases at J, with 12 bases between. The CDR3: CASSYREGTEAFF. In DNA form, the CDR3 reads TGTGCCAGTAGTTACAGGGAGGGGACTGAAGCTTTCTTT.

The V gene is TRBV28, the J gene TRBJ2-2, with 12 nucleotides matching TRBD2. Losses at the gene ends were 8 bases for V and 5 bases for J; bases not matched to a gene: 12. The V gene's germline CDR1 is MDHEN and CDR2 SYDVKM. The CDR3 extends over 17 amino acids. CDR3 in amino acids: CASGQGLLAGGTGELFF. As DNA, the CDR3 is TGTGCCAGCGGACAGGGCTTACTAGCGGGAGGTACCGGGGAGCTGTTTTTT.

The gene calls are TRBV5-1 and TRBJ1-3; D not certain. The germline CDR1 and CDR2 sequences are SGHRS and YFSETQ. The ends were cut back, 5 bases at V and 0 bases at J, with 12 bases in the middle. The CDR3 contains 15 residues. The CDR3 protein is CASSTGGISGNTIYF. For the CDR3, the DNA is TGCGCCAGCAGTACCGGCGGGATCTCTGGAAACACCATATATTTT.

Details on this clone: This same CDR3 is encoded by further DNA sequences in the sample. CDR3: CASSMKGAYEQYF. CDR3 coding DNA: TGTGCCAGTAGTATGAAGGGGGCCTACGAGCAGTACTTC. This sequence joins TRBV19 and TRBJ2-7, with D tentatively TRBD1 (6 bases). Germline V CDR1 and CDR2: LNHDA, SQIVND (reference sequence). The CDR3 consists of 13 residues. V was trimmed by 3 bases and J by 2 bases, leaving 8 bases between them.

The rearrangement joins TRBV6-2 or TRBV6-3 to TRBJ1-3; 7 nucleotides align to TRBD1. The V gene end was trimmed by 0 bases and the J gene end by 2 bases; junction bases not matched to a gene: 1. The CDR3 has 15 amino acids. Germline V gives CDR1 MNHEY, CDR2 SVGEGT. The CDR3 region is CASSYSTGTGNTIYF. CDR3 sequence (DNA): TGTGCCAGCAGTTACTCGACAGGGACTGGAAACACCATATATTTT.

The chain employs TRBV11-3 and TRBJ2-7; 12 bases map to TRBD2. V was clipped by 4 bases and J by 2 bases; unmatched bases: 12. Germline CDR1 and CDR2: SGHNT and YENEEA. This CDR3 contains 18 residues. The CDR3 sequence is CASSSRPRLAGETYEQYF. DNA of the CDR3: TGTGCCAGCAGCTCCAGACCGCGACTAGCGGGAGAGACCTACGAGCAGTACTTC.

The chain is built from TRBV5-1 and TRBJ2-7; D perhaps matches TRBD2 (6 bases). V lost 0 bases, J lost 1 base, and 11 bases lay in between. The CDR3 has 15 residues. From germline, CDR1 is SGHRS and CDR2 YFSETQ. The CDR3 loop is CASSLGVGGSYEQYF. The CDR3 nucleotides read TGCGCCAGCAGCTTGGGAGTCGGGGGATCCTACGAGCAGTACTTC.

The chain carries TRBV10-3 and TRBJ2-7; no clear D. CDR1 is ENHRY and CDR2 is SYGVKD in the germline V gene. V dropped 0 bases and J dropped 0 bases, with 6 bases sitting between them. This CDR3 comprises 14 residues. In nucleotides, the CDR3 is TGTGCCATCAGTGAGTCGGCCAGCTCCTACGAGCAGTACTTC. Translating gives CAISESASSYEQYF.

This clone occurred once. V gene TRBV5-1 combines with J gene TRBJ1-5; possibly TRBD1 for D (6 bases). Germline CDR1 reads SGHRS; CDR2 reads YFSETQ. This CDR3 spans 15 amino acids. Trimming stripped 4 bases from V and 1 base from J, with 12 bases between. The chain's CDR3 is CASSLAGQSNQPQHF. CDR3 bases: TGCGCCAGCAGCCTTGCCGGACAGAGCAATCAGCCCCAGCATTTT.

The J gene is TRBJ2-1, the V gene TRBV5-5; no definite D call. CDR1 SGHKS and CDR2 YYEKEE come from the germline V gene (reference sequence). The CDR3 covers 14 residues. The germline V and J ends were trimmed by 0 bases and 9 bases, with 13 bases remaining between them. The CDR3 sequence is CASSLGSRGGEQFF. CDR3 nucleotide sequence: TGTGCCAGCAGCTTGGGGAGTCGAGGCGGTGAGCAGTTCTTC.

The chain is built from TRBV5-4 and TRBJ2-1, with 8 bases fitting TRBD2. Germline CDR1 SGHNT, CDR2 YYREEE (reference sequence). After removal of 7 bases from V and 4 bases from J, the junction contained 10 bases not matched to a gene. The length of the CDR3 is 15 residues. Written as DNA, the CDR3 is TGTGCCAGCTCCATTCGACTAGCGCCATACAATGAGCAGTTCTTC. Protein sequence: CASSIRLAPYNEQFF.

The chain carries TRBV28 and TRBJ2-7; 7 bases match TRBD2. V trimming: 5 bases; J trimming: 4 bases; junction bases outside the gene matches: 14. Germline CDR1 reads MDHEN; CDR2 reads SYDVKM. This CDR3 region has 16 residues. The CDR3 nucleotides read TGTGCCAGCAGTCCCCTGGGGAGGGGCAGAGATTACGAGCAGTACTTC. Translating gives CASSPLGRGRDYEQYF.

V gene TRBV19 combines with J gene TRBJ1-3, with TRBD1 as a possible D gene (5 bases). There are 19 residues in the CDR3. Germline V gene sequence: CDR1 LNHDA, CDR2 SQIVND (reference sequence). V dropped 5 bases and J dropped 0 bases, with 23 bases sitting between them. CDR3 DNA: TGTGCCAGTAGTGTTCCTTTCCTAGGGAGGACACGCTCTGGAAACACCATATATTTT. Translating gives CASSVPFLGRTRSGNTIYF.

The table lists this clone with a few counts. The genes are TRBV7-6 and TRBJ1-1; TRBD1 might be the D (6 bases). The V gene's germline CDR1 is SGHVS and CDR2 FNYEAQ. The V gene lost 4 bases and the J gene lost 5 bases, with 11 bases spanning the gap. The CDR3 contains 13 residues. The CDR3 sequence is CASSSPGETEAFF. CDR3 nucleotides: TGTGCCAGCAGCTCTCCAGGGGAAACTGAAGCTTTCTTT. The variable domain in full, with the rest retrieved from reference TRBV7-6 and TRBJ1-1, is GAGVSQSPRYKVTKRGQDVALRCDPISGHVSLYWYRQALGQGPEFLTYFNYEAQQDKSGLPNDRFSAERPEGSISTLTIQRTEQRDSAMYRCASSSPGETEAFFGQGTRLTVV.

The genes are TRBV5-5 and TRBJ2-7; D is unclear. Germline V lookup: CDR1 SGHKS, CDR2 YYEKEE (reference sequence). Between the trimmed V and J ends, which lost 3 bases and 0 bases, there was a span of 13 bases. CDR3 length: 15 residues. CDR3: CASSSTPLNSYEQYF. In DNA form, the CDR3 reads TGTGCCAGCAGCTCGACTCCGCTGAACTCCTACGAGCAGTACTTC.

This clone came up once. This chain links TRBV20-1 with TRBJ2-1, with 9 bases aligning to TRBD2. Per the germline V gene, CDR1 is DFQATT and CDR2 is SNEGSKA (reference sequence). Trimming at V came to 3 bases and at J to 8 bases, leaving 5 bases not matched to a gene. CDR3 length equals 13 residues. The CDR3 region is CSASSGSRDEQFF. CDR3 bases: TGCAGTGCTAGTAGCGGGAGTAGGGATGAGCAGTTCTTC.

The rearrangement uses TRBV27 and TRBJ2-7; D perhaps matches TRBD1 (5 bases). CDR1 is MNHEY, CDR2 SMNVEV, per germline (reference sequence). CDR3 length: 15 residues. Trimming shortened V by 0 bases and J by 2 bases, and 11 bases separated the two germline ends. CDR3: CASSLSWAGPYEQYF. The CDR3 nucleotides are TGTGCCAGCAGTTTATCGTGGGCAGGGCCCTACGAGCAGTACTTC.

V gene TRBV5-1 combines with J gene TRBJ2-5; 8 bases are a match to TRBD1. This CDR3 contains 16 residues. V dropped 0 bases and J dropped 2; count of bases not matched to a gene: 6. The germline CDR1 and CDR2 sequences are SGHRS and YFSETQ. CDR3 in DNA: TGCGCCAGCAGCTTGGGACAGGGGACCTCTCAAGAGACCCAGTACTTC. Translating it yields CASSLGQGTSQETQYF.

This chain links TRBV6-2 or TRBV6-3 with TRBJ2-7; 7 positions agree with TRBD1. Germline CDR1 is MNHEY and CDR2 is SVGEGT. This CDR3 comprises 14 residues. The trim removed 2 bases at V and 4 bases at J, leaving 5 bases unmatched. CDR3 loop: CASSYEGARYEQYF. The CDR3, as DNA: TGTGCCAGCAGTTACGAGGGGGCGCGATACGAGCAGTACTTC.

The CDR3 DNA reads TGCGCCAGCAGCCAAGAAAGCGGGAGGTCTATAGAGCAGTACTTC. It yields the protein CASSQESGRSIEQYF. The V and J genes are TRBV4-3 and TRBJ2-7, with 9 bases aligning to TRBD2. J lost 7 bases, V lost 0 bases, and 7 bases had no gene match. The CDR3 length is 15 residues. Germline V gene lookup returns CDR1 LGHNA and CDR2 YSLEER.

The rearrangement uses TRBV11-2 and TRBJ2-3; 7 bases map to TRBD2. The V gene end was trimmed by 5 bases and the J gene end by 4 bases; junction bases not matched to a gene: 6. The germline V gene encodes CDR1 SGHAT and CDR2 FQNNGV. This CDR3 is built from 14 residues. The DNA of the CDR3 is TGTGCCAGCAGCCTTCGACTAGCCCCAGATACGCAGTATTTT. Encoded protein: CASSLRLAPDTQYF.